These 8 T cell receptor beta chains were sequenced from one sample in a study of blood T cell repertoires in COVID-19. Data came from immunoSEQ multiplex PCR; TCRdb stores just in-frame clones and leaves some out. The data show about 360,000 clones, around 84% seen once. The sample consisted of peripheral blood. The receptors were gathered from a human donor in a cohort sampled during active COVID-19.

In this sample, this clone turned up once. This rearrangement joins TRBV5-4 to TRBJ2-7, with 13 bases matching TRBD2. J gave up 5 bases and V 1 base, and 18 bases lay outside the gene matches. The CDR3 contains 20 residues. CDR1 and CDR2 (germline): SGHNT, YYREEE (reference sequence). CDR3: CASSLTSGRARVMGGDEQYF. CDR3 bases: TGTGCCAGCAGCTTGACTAGCGGGAGGGCCAGGGTGATGGGGGGTGACGAGCAGTACTTC. Using reference TRBV5-4 and TRBJ2-7 for the parts outside the CDR3, the full variable domain is ETGVTQSPTHLIKTRGQQVTLRCSSQSGHNTVSWYQQALGQGPQFIFQYYREEENGRGNFPPRFSGLQFPNYSSELNVNALELDDSALYLCASSLTSGRARVMGGDEQYFGPGTRLTVT.

The chain joins TRBV18 to TRBJ2-7; perhaps TRBD1 as D (6 bases). Germline V lookup: CDR1 KGHSH, CDR2 LQKENI. Trimming removed 5 bases from V and 6 bases from J, with 14 bases in between. This CDR3 spans 13 amino acids. The CDR3: CASSTGQRGEQYF. The CDR3 region has the DNA TGTGCCAGCTCAACCGGACAGAGGGGCGAGCAGTACTTC.

The gene calls are TRBV11-2 and TRBJ2-2, with 7 bases lining up with TRBD2. There are 15 residues in the CDR3. V shed 5 bases, J shed 2 bases, and the junction held 5 bases outside the gene matches. Per germline, CDR1 SGHAT and CDR2 FQNNGV. The DNA for the CDR3 is TGTGCCAGCAGCCAACTAGCGCGAAACACCGGGGAGCTGTTTTTT. Protein: CASSQLARNTGELFF.

This sequence joins TRBV3-1 (or the pseudogene TRBV3-2) and TRBJ2-1; 7 bases are a match to TRBD2. The trim removed 4 bases at V and 1 base at J, leaving 22 bases unmatched. This CDR3 has 21 residues. CDR1 and CDR2 (germline): LGHDT, YNNKEL (reference sequence). In nucleotides, the CDR3 is TGTGCCAGCAGCCTTGAGAGAAGCCCGGGAGGTGTGGTACGTTCCTACAATGAGCAGTTCTTC. It is translated as CASSLERSPGGVVRSYNEQFF.

The CDR3 DNA follows: TGTGCCAGTAGTATAGTAAGACAGGGACGGCAGCCCCAGCATTTT. Translating gives CASSIVRQGRQPQHF. The J gene is TRBJ1-5, the V gene TRBV19, with 7 bases lining up with TRBD1. V shed 1 base and J 7 bases; nucleotides not matched to a gene: 7. CDR1 LNHDA and CDR2 SQIVND come from the germline V gene (reference sequence). This CDR3 has 15 amino acids.

The chain carries TRBV6-1 and TRBJ2-4, with TRBD1 matching 10 bases. The V gene's germline CDR1 is MNHNS and CDR2 SASEGT. After removal of 4 bases from V and 2 bases from J, the junction contained 11 bases not matched to a gene. This CDR3 contains 18 residues. The CDR3 spells CASSAYGGTGVSKNIQYF. As DNA, the CDR3 is TGTGCCAGCAGTGCCTATGGTGGGACAGGGGTATCCAAAAACATTCAGTACTTC.

This clone was seen a handful of times. V usage is TRBV4-1 and J usage is TRBJ1-2; D may be TRBD1 (5 bases). Trimming removed 0 bases from V and 6 bases from J, with 17 bases in between. The CDR3 sequence is 16 residues long. The germline CDR1 and CDR2 sequences are MGHRA and YSYEKL. CDR3 bases: TGCGCCAGCAGCCAAGATCGGGCCAGGGTATATGATGGCTACACCTTC. This sequence encodes CASSQDRARVYDGYTF.

About this clone itself: The sample has other DNA sequences that encode this CDR3 too. V gene TRBV30 combines with J gene TRBJ1-2; D is undetermined. The length of the CDR3 is 12 residues. V shed 1 base and J shed 5 bases, with 8 bases lying between them. Per germline, CDR1 GTSNPN and CDR2 SVGIG (reference sequence). The CDR3 DNA reads as TGTGCCTGGAGTGCATCGGGGTATGGCTACACCTTC. Translating gives CAWSASGYGYTF.